Described below is a single T cell receptor (beta chain) sequence and its context. Source study methods: Amplification from reference gene primers served as the basis for estimated nucleated cell counts. Profiled with immunoSEQ multiplex PCR; TCRdb holds only in-frame clones, not every one. V, J and clone size reflect that table, while D and trimming were determined from the DNA. Here the sample spans approximately 180,000 clones, over 65% being singletons. This specimen belongs to a study of blood T cell repertoires in COVID-19. As for the study in general: Material from acute and convalescent COVID-19 was sourced from the United States, Italy and Spain.

Germline CDR1 reads MNHEY; CDR2 reads SMNVEV (reference sequence). CDR3 size: 14 residues. Trimming stripped 4 bases from V and 5 bases from J, with 14 bases between. This receptor was obtained from a person aged 65-85 years with COVID-19, enrolled during active disease. V usage is TRBV27 and J usage is TRBJ1-1; D might be TRBD1 (6 bases). Sequencing used peripheral blood. The CDR3 protein is CASSSQQGWTEAFF. DNA for the CDR3: TGTGCCAGCAGTTCCCAACAGGGCTGGACTGAAGCTTTCTTT.